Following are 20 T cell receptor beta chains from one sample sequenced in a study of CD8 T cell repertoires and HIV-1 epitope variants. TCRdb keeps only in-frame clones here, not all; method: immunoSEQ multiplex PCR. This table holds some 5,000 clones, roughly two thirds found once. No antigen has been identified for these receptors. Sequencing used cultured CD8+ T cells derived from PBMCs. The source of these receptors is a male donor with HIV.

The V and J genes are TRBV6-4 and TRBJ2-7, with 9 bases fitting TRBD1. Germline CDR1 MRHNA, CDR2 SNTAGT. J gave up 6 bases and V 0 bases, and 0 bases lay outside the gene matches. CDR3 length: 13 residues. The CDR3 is CASSDSDRGEQYF. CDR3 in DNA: TGTGCCAGCAGTGACTCGGACAGGGGCGAGCAGTACTTC.

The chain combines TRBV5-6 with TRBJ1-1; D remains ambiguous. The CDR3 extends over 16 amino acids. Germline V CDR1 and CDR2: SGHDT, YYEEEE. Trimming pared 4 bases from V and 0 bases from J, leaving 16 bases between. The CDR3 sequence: CASSPDGPQLNTEAFF. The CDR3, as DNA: TGTGCCAGCAGCCCGGACGGGCCACAGCTGAACACTGAAGCTTTCTTT.

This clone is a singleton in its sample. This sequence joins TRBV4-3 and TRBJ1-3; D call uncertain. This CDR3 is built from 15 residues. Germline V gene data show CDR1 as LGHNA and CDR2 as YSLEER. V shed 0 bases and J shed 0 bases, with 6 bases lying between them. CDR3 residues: CASSQDTNSGNTIYF. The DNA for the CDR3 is TGCGCCAGCAGCCAAGACACTAACTCTGGAAACACCATATATTTT.

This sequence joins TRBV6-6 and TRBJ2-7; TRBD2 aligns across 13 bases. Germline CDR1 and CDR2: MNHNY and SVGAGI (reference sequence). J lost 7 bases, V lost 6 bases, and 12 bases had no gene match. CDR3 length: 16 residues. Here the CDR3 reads CASSQGLAGTFGEQYF. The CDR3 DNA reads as TGTGCCAGCAGCCAGGGACTAGCGGGAACCTTCGGGGAGCAGTACTTC.

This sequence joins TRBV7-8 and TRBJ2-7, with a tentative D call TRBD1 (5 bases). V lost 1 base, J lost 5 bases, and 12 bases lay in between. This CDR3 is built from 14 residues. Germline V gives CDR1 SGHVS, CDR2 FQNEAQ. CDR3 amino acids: CASSLGGRANEQYF. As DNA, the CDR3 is TGTGCCAGCAGCTTAGGGGGCAGGGCCAACGAGCAGTACTTC.

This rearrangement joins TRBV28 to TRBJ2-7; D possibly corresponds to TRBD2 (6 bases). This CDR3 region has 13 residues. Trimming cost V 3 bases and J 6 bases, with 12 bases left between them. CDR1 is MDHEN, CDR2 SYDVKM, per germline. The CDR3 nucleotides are TGTGCCAGCAGTTTGGGGGGTTGGCGCGAGCAGTACTTC. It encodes CASSLGGWREQYF.

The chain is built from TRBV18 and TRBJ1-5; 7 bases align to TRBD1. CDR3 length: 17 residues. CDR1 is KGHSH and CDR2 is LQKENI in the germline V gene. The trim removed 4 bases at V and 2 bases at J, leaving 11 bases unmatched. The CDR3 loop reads CASSLYAGTVGNQPQHF. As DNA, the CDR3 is TGTGCCAGCTCACTATACGCCGGGACAGTGGGCAATCAGCCCCAGCATTTT.

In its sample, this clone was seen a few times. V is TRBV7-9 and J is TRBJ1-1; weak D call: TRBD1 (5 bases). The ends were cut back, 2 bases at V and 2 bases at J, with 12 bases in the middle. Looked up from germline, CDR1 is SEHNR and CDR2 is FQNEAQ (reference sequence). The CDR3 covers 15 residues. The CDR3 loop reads CASSLNGGSNTEAFF. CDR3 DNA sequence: TGTGCCAGCAGCTTAAATGGGGGTTCCAACACTGAAGCTTTCTTT.

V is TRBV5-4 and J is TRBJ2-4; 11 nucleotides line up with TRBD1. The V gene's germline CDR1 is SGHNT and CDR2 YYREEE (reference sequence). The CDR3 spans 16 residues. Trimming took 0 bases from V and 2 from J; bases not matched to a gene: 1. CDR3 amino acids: CASSLGDRGTKNIQYF. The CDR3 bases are TGTGCCAGCAGCTTGGGGGACAGGGGGACCAAAAACATTCAGTACTTC.

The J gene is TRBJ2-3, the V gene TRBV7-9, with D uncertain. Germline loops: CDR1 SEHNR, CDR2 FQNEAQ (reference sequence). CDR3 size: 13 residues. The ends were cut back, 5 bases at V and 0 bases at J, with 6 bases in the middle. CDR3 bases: TGTGCCAGCAGCGCCCAAAGCACAGATACGCAGTATTTT. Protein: CASSAQSTDTQYF.

The CDR3: CASSQEGLGTGGYEQYF. The CDR3 DNA follows: TGTGCCAGCAGCCAAGAGGGACTGGGGACAGGGGGGTACGAGCAGTACTTC. The chain employs TRBV4-2 and TRBJ2-7; 11 nucleotides align to TRBD1. Per germline, CDR1 LGHNA and CDR2 YNFKEQ. The CDR3 extends over 17 amino acids. Germline trimming cut 0 bases from V and 4 bases from J; bases unmatched to any gene: 8.

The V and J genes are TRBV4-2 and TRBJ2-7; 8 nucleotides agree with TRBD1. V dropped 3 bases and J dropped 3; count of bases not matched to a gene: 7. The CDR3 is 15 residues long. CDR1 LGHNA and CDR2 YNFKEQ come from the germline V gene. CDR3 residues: CASSQTDRDVYEQYF. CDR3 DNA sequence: TGTGCCAGCAGCCAGACGGACAGGGATGTCTACGAGCAGTACTTC.

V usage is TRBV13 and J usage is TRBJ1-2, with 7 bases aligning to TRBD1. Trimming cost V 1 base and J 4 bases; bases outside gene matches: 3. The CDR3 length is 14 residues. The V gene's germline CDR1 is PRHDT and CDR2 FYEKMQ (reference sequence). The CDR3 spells CASSLAGGVYGYTF. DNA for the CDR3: TGTGCCAGCAGCTTAGCAGGGGGGGTCTATGGCTACACCTTC.

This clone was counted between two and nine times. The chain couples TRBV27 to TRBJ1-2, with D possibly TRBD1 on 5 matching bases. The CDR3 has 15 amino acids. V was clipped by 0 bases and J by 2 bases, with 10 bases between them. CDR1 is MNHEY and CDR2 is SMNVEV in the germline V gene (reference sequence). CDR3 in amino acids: CASSLSPTDNYGYTF. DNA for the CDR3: TGTGCCAGCAGTTTATCTCCGACAGACAACTATGGCTACACCTTC.

CDR3 nucleotides: TGTGCCAGCAGCCCTTGGCCGGTAGAATTGGACTATGGCTACACCTTC. Its translation is CASSPWPVELDYGYTF. This chain uses TRBV5-8 with TRBJ1-2; D gene ambiguous. Germline CDR1 reads SGHTS; CDR2 reads YDEGEE. The CDR3 loop spans 16 amino acids. With 4 bases removed from V and 3 bases from J, the gap between germline ends came to 19 bases.

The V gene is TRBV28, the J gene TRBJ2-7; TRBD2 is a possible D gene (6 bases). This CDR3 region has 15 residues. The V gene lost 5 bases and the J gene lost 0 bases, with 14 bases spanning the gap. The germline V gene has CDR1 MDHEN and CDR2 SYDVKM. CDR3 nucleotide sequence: TGTGCCAGCAGTATCCGGGACTTCCTCTCCTACGAGCAGTACTTC. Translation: CASSIRDFLSYEQYF.

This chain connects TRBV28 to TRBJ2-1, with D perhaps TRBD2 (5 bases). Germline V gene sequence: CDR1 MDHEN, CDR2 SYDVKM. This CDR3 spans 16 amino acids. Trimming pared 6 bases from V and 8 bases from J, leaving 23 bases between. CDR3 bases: TGTGCCAGCAGCTATCTCATCCAATCTCTAGCAGATGAGCAGTTCTTC. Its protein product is CASSYLIQSLADEQFF.

The CDR3 nucleotides are TGTGCCAGCAGTCACGGGACGGCGGGGGGTGGCCTGGGGAATGAGCAGTTCTTC. This encodes CASSHGTAGGGLGNEQFF. V gene TRBV9 combines with J gene TRBJ2-1; 8 positions match TRBD2. The V and J ends lost 5 bases and 7 bases, in that order; junction bases with no gene match: 20. The V gene's germline CDR1 is SGDLS and CDR2 YYNGEE. CDR3 length: 18 amino acids.

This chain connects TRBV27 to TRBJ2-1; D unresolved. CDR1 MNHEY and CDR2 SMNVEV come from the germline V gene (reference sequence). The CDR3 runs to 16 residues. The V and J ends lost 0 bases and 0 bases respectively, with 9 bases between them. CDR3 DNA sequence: TGTGCCAGCAGTTTATCTCTAGGGTTCTCCTACAATGAGCAGTTCTTC. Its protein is CASSLSLGFSYNEQFF.

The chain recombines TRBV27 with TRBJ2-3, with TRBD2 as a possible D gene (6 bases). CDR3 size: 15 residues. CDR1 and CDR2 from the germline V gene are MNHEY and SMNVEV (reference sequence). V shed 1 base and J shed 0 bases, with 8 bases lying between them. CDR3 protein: CASSLYAGSTDTQYF. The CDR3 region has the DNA TGTGCCAGCAGTTTATATGCGGGGAGCACAGATACGCAGTATTTT.